A selection of T cell receptor beta chains follows, all from one sample in a study of ipilimumab plus nivolumab after autologous stem cell transplantation. Clones were read by immunoSEQ multiplex PCR, and TCRdb kept only the in-frame ones, dropping some. The sample carries more than 9,500 clones, about 70% recorded once. Sequenced material: PBMCs, taken in a trial of ipilimumab plus nivolumab as post-transplant consolidation. Receptor source: a male donor with diffuse large B-cell lymphoma. Both conserved end residues are part of each CDR3. The D gene is left open where the match is weak. Clone size is stated in some rows and not others, as once, few, many or a class when expanded.

TRBJ2-7 TRBV5-4 . . CASSLSGSAYEQYF TGTGCCAGCAGCTTATCAGGGTCGGCCTACGAGCAGTACTTC
TRBJ2-7 TRBV6-5 . TRBD1 CASSYGTGGPGEQYF TGTGCCAGCAGTTACGGGACAGGGGGACCTGGTGAGCAGTACTTC
TRBJ2-7 TRBV11-2 . TRBD2 CASSTRARGLAGEQYF TGTGCCAGCAGCACCCGAGCGCGGGGACTAGCGGGCGAGCAGTACTTC
TRBJ1-5 TRBV6-1 once . CASSEVFGFQPQHF TGTGCCAGCAGTGAAGTTTTTGGGTTTCAGCCCCAGCATTTT
TRBJ2-1 TRBV5-3 . TRBD1 CARSQCKQGNEQFF TGTGCCAGAAGCCAGTGTAAACAGGGGAATGAGCAGTTCTTC
TRBJ2-1 TRBV11-2 once . CASRKDHAAAGSYNEQFF TGTGCCAGCAGAAAAGACCACGCGGCAGCCGGCTCCTACAATGAGCAGTTCTTC
TRBJ1-1 TRBV11-3 . . CASSSRNRQYTEAFF TGTGCCAGCAGTTCACGCAATAGACAATACACTGAAGCTTTCTTT
TRBJ1-1 TRBV7-9 few TRBD1 CASSLGQPANTEAFF TGTGCCAGCAGCCTGGGACAGCCAGCGAACACTGAAGCTTTCTTT
TRBJ1-2 TRBV7-9 . . CASSLYLSEEGGYTF TGTGCCAGCAGCCTTTACCTTTCCGAGGAAGGAGGCTACACCTTC
TRBJ2-5 TRBV7-9 . . CASSLASGGAESQYF TGTGCCAGCAGCTTAGCTTCCGGGGGCGCGGAGAGCCAGTACTTC
TRBJ2-1 TRBV7-9 few . CASSLSDVSYNEQFF TGTGCCAGCAGCTTATCAGATGTTTCCTACAATGAGCAGTTCTTC
TRBJ2-5 TRBV5-6 . . CASSNVQGYEQYF TGTGCCAGCAGCAACGTACAGGGATATGAGCAGTACTTC
TRBJ1-4 TRBV6-5 many TRBD1 CASSRDRAGDEKLFF TGTGCCAGCAGCCGTGACAGGGCCGGGGATGAAAAACTGTTTTTT
TRBJ2-5 TRBV18 . . CASSPNQETQYF TGTGCCAGCTCACCCAACCAAGAGACCCAGTACTTC
TRBJ1-4 TRBV9 once TRBD1 CASSIQGAPKEKLFF TGTGCCAGCAGCATTCAGGGGGCGCCGAAGGAAAAACTGTTTTTT
TRBJ2-2 TRBV9 . TRBD2 CASRGSLAVGELFF TGTGCCAGCCGCGGGAGTCTAGCGGTCGGGGAGCTGTTTTTT
TRBJ2-7 TRBV7-2 . TRBD2 CASSPRPPSGSYEQYF TGTGCCAGCAGCCCGAGACCTCCTAGCGGGAGCTACGAGCAGTACTTC
TRBJ1-2 TRBV9 . . CASTAEDMLGYGYTF TGTGCCAGCACCGCAGAGGACATGTTGGGGTATGGCTACACCTTC
TRBJ2-7 TRBV10-3 . TRBD2 CAISDGGTSGWEQYF TGTGCCATCAGTGACGGCGGGACTAGCGGCTGGGAGCAGTACTTC
TRBJ2-5 TRBV27 . TRBD2 CAILLAGNETQYF TGTGCCATCTTACTAGCGGGGAATGAGACCCAGTACTTC
TRBJ1-5 TRBV7-2 . . CASSPSPYSNQPQHF TGTGCCAGCAGCCCGTCACCATATAGCAATCAGCCCCAGCATTTT
TRBJ2-7 TRBV7-8 . TRBD2 CASSLGIAGDYEQYF TGTGCCAGCAGCTTAGGTATAGCGGGAGATTACGAGCAGTACTTC
TRBJ1-2 TRBV7-2 . TRBD1 CASSRDRGDGYTF TGTGCCAGCAGCCGAGACAGGGGTGACGGCTACACCTTC
TRBJ1-1 TRBV5-1 . TRBD1 CASSPDRVFDTEAFF TGCGCCAGCAGCCCGGACAGGGTTTTCGACACTGAAGCTTTCTTT
TRBJ2-2 TRBV7-2 . . CASSLGLNTGELFF TGTGCCAGCAGCTTGGGACTGAACACCGGGGAGCTGTTTTTT
TRBJ2-1 TRBV7-8 . . CASSSKGGGEQFF TGTGCCAGCAGCTCCAAGGGGGGGGGCGAGCAGTTCTTC
TRBJ2-7 TRBV5-1 few . CASSAFGAGEQYF TGCGCCAGCAGCGCCTTTGGGGCCGGAGAGCAGTACTTC